The 14 T cell receptor beta chains reported below all come from one sample, sequenced in a study of shared clonotypes between healthy human individuals. Naive CD8 cells lacked CD45RO, underwent positive selection for CCR7 and left out terminally differentiated effector memory CD45RA+ cells. The protocol was immunoSEQ multiplex PCR, while the TCRdb copy is restricted to in-frame clones and leaves out a portion. This table has about 2 million clones, about 95% appearing once. The sequenced sample consisted of naive CD8+ T cells sorted from blood. All receptors derive from a man aged 18 to 29 in good health.

The rearrangement joins TRBV10-3 to TRBJ2-5, with 10 bases lining up with TRBD2. Germline CDR1 ENHRY, CDR2 SYGVKD. V gave up 0 bases and J gave up 5 bases; unmatched junction bases: 6. The CDR3 contains 16 residues. CDR3 region: CAISESGSGRAETQYF. CDR3 nucleotides: TGTGCCATCAGTGAGTCGGGGAGCGGGAGGGCGGAGACCCAGTACTTC.

This rearrangement joins TRBV11-2 to TRBJ2-3; D uncertain. The CDR3 length is 13 residues. The germline gives CDR1 SGHAT, CDR2 FQNNGV. Trimming pared 3 bases from V and 4 bases from J, leaving 8 bases between. The CDR3 loop is CASSLSLPDTQYF. The CDR3 bases are TGTGCCAGCAGCTTGAGTTTGCCAGATACGCAGTATTTT.

The rearrangement links TRBV2 to TRBJ2-4; D is perhaps TRBD2 (5 bases). The CDR3 loop spans 11 amino acids. Germline-derived CDR1 and CDR2 are SNHLY and FYNNEI. Trimming pared 7 bases from V and 14 bases from J, leaving 15 bases between. CDR3 in DNA: TGTGCCAGCACAGTCGGGGATTCTAAGTACTTC. Translation gives CASTVGDSKYF.

The chain recombines TRBV9 with TRBJ1-1; the D gene is possibly TRBD1 (6 bases). Trimming stripped 4 bases from V and 3 bases from J, with 16 bases between. This CDR3 is built from 15 residues. From germline, CDR1 is SGDLS and CDR2 YYNGEE. CDR3 DNA sequence: TGTGCCAGCAGCCCCGAAGGGAGGGGGGACACTGAAGCTTTCTTT. Amino acid sequence: CASSPEGRGDTEAFF.

This chain connects TRBV14 to TRBJ1-2; a possible D gene is TRBD1 (5 bases). Germline assignment: CDR1 SGHDN and CDR2 FVKESK. The CDR3 sequence is 13 residues long. The ends were cut back, 1 base at V and 7 bases at J, with 10 bases in the middle. CDR3 loop: CASSQARGGGYTF. The DNA of the CDR3 is TGTGCCAGCAGCCAAGCACGGGGCGGTGGCTACACCTTC.

DNA for the CDR3: TGTGCCAGCAGCTTAGGGGCTAGCAATCAGCCCCAGCATTTT. This encodes CASSLGASNQPQHF. This sequence joins TRBV5-8 and TRBJ1-5; D possibly corresponds to TRBD1 (5 bases). V was pared by 2 bases and J by 0 bases, with 6 bases between. The CDR3 extends over 14 amino acids. In germline, CDR1 is SGHTS, CDR2 YDEGEE.

This chain links TRBV13 with TRBJ2-1; 11 bases are shared with TRBD2. CDR3 length equals 16 residues. Germline lookup yields CDR1 PRHDT and CDR2 FYEKMQ (reference sequence). Trimming cost V 0 bases and J 8 bases; bases outside gene matches: 6. The CDR3 reads CASSLGRLAGGDEQFF. The CDR3 coding sequence is TGTGCCAGCAGCTTAGGTCGCCTAGCGGGAGGAGATGAGCAGTTCTTC.

The chain combines TRBV7-6 with TRBJ2-7; D is unresolved. The germline gives CDR1 SGHVS, CDR2 FNYEAQ. V lost 5 bases and J 0 bases, leaving 14 bases between the germline ends. The CDR3 is made up of 15 amino acids. Here the CDR3 DNA reads TGTGCCAGCAGCCCCGAAAGTGGCGACTCCTACGAGCAGTACTTC. Its translation is CASSPESGDSYEQYF.

The chain employs TRBV27 and TRBJ1-6; no definite D call. The CDR3 runs 15 residues. CDR1 is MNHEY and CDR2 is SMNVEV in the germline V gene (reference sequence). V was clipped by 7 bases and J by 2 bases, with 12 bases between them. The CDR3 coding sequence is TGTGCCAGCACCTTGGGGTTGACCTATAATTCACCCCTCCACTTT. Protein: CASTLGLTYNSPLHF.

The chain couples TRBV5-6 to TRBJ1-1; D unclear. This CDR3 contains 14 residues. Germline CDR1 and CDR2: SGHDT and YYEEEE. V gave up 4 bases and J gave up 5 bases, with 15 bases separating them. CDR3 in amino acids: CASSGEGIRTEAFF. In DNA form, the CDR3 reads TGTGCCAGCAGCGGAGAGGGTATAAGGACTGAAGCTTTCTTT.

J is TRBJ2-1 and V is TRBV29-1; D is uncertain. Germline V gene sequence: CDR1 SQVTM, CDR2 ANQGSEA. V was shortened by 6 bases and J by 1 base, with 10 bases between the two germline ends. The CDR3 runs 13 residues. The CDR3 sequence is CSVMLGSYNEQFF. The CDR3 nucleotides read TGCAGCGTGATGTTAGGGTCCTACAATGAGCAGTTCTTC.

Points on this clone: Additional DNA sequences in this sample encode the identical CDR3. This chain links TRBV9 with TRBJ2-1; 13 bases align to TRBD2. The CDR3 is made up of 15 amino acids. With 3 bases clipped from V and 6 bases from J, the junction kept 3 bases outside the gene matches. CDR1 SGDLS and CDR2 YYNGEE come from the germline V gene. The CDR3 spells CASSAGLAGSNEQFF. The CDR3 DNA sequence: TGTGCCAGCAGCGCGGGACTAGCGGGGTCCAATGAGCAGTTCTTC.

The chain carries TRBV14 and TRBJ2-1; D perhaps matches TRBD2 (6 bases). The CDR3 is 15 amino acids. Trimming stripped 0 bases from V and 7 bases from J, with 13 bases between. The germline V gene has CDR1 SGHDN and CDR2 FVKESK. In DNA, the CDR3 is TGTGCCAGCAGCCAAGACTGGCTAGCGAGAAATGAGCAGTTCTTC. It encodes CASSQDWLARNEQFF.

The V gene is TRBV5-6, the J gene TRBJ1-3; 11 positions match TRBD1. The CDR3 is 17 residues long. In germline, CDR1 is SGHDT, CDR2 YYEEEE. Unmatched junction bases numbered 6, after V lost 3 bases and J lost 1 base. CDR3 sequence (DNA): TGTGCCAGCAGCTCAGGACAGGGGGCATTTTCTGGAAACACCATATATTTT. This encodes CASSSGQGAFSGNTIYF.